This T cell receptor beta chain came from a study of PD-1 blockade in classical Hodgkin lymphoma. Study overall: Patients were dosed intravenously with nivolumab at 3 mg/kg every 2 weeks. The study's findings and limits: Complete responders entered with baseline diversity on par with newly diagnosed patients, the results showed. Repertoire differences have undefined causes, possibly disease activity or prior therapy. CD4+ but not CD8+ TCR diversity rose significantly by C4D1.

TCRdb keeps only in-frame clones here, not all; method: immunoSEQ multiplex PCR. Of over 50,000 clones listed, 87% were seen once; the top ten hold approximately 8.4%. With respect to this clone: Its antigen is unidentified.

Time point given: cycle 4 day 1 (C4D1), after 6 weeks of nivolumab. Following autologous stem cell transplantation, relapse occurred in every patient, and exposure to brentuximab vedotin varied. V lost 8 bases and J lost 3, with 18 bases in between. Germline values: CDR1 SEHNR, CDR2 FQNEAQ (reference sequence). The CDR3 length is 15 residues. The chain combines TRBV7-9 with TRBJ2-3; D possibly corresponds to TRBD2 (6 bases). The sample consisted of peripheral blood mononuclear cells (PBMCs), taken before the fourth cycle of nivolumab. This sequence originates from a human donor with classical Hodgkin lymphoma. The CDR3 nucleotides read TGTGCCAGCTCCATTGGGGCGGGGAATACAGATACGCAGTATTTT. This codes for CASSIGAGNTDTQYF.